The 6 T cell receptor beta chains in this list originate from one sample, sequenced in a study of blood T cell repertoires in COVID-19. The table came from immunoSEQ multiplex PCR; TCRdb's copy has only in-frame clones and leaves some out. There are approximately 180,000 clones in the sample; roughly 88% occur only once, and approximately 10% lies in the top ten. The sequencing sample was made of peripheral blood. The receptors originated from a human donor with active or convalescent COVID-19. The donor label of this sample is uncertain.

The J gene is TRBJ2-3, the V gene TRBV27; 14 nucleotides match TRBD2. Germline CDR1 MNHEY, CDR2 SMNVEV (reference sequence). The CDR3 has 19 amino acids. The V and J ends lost 7 bases and 0 bases, in that order; junction bases with no gene match: 12. CDR3 bases: TGTGCCAGCAAATGGGTCGGACTAGCGGGGGGATCTAGCACAGATACGCAGTATTTT. Amino acids: CASKWVGLAGGSSTDTQYF.

The chain is built from TRBV5-1 and TRBJ2-2; 7 bases are a match to TRBD2. J was trimmed by 2 bases and V by 4 bases; bases with no gene match: 14. Germline V lookup: CDR1 SGHRS, CDR2 YFSETQ. The CDR3 runs 18 residues. The CDR3 DNA follows: TGCGCCAGCAGCCCCCGGGAGATGGGGGGGATAAACACCGGGGAGCTGTTTTTT. Protein product: CASSPREMGGINTGELFF.

This clone showed up just once. The chain combines TRBV6-5 with TRBJ1-6, with 7 bases fitting TRBD1. CDR1 MNHEY and CDR2 SVGAGI come from the germline V gene. There are 14 residues in the CDR3. Trimming cost V 0 bases and J 9 bases; bases outside gene matches: 2. The CDR3 bases are TGTGCCAGCAGTTACTCAGGGGGCGGTTCACCCCTCCACTTT. Translated, it gives CASSYSGGGSPLHF.

About this clone: Other nucleotide sequences in the sample specify the same CDR3. The chain employs TRBV5-1 and TRBJ2-1; TRBD2 matches at 9 bases. Looked up from germline, CDR1 is SGHRS and CDR2 is YFSETQ. Trimming took 0 bases from V and 2 from J; bases not matched to a gene: 0. CDR3 size: 15 residues. DNA for the CDR3: TGCGCCAGCAGCTTGGTAGCGGGAGCCTACAATGAGCAGTTCTTC. Translating gives CASSLVAGAYNEQFF.

The rearrangement uses TRBV21-1 and TRBJ2-2; the DNA was not used to check the table's D call, TRBD1. TRBV21-1 represents a pseudogene. This CDR3 region has 20 residues. The CDR3 nucleotides are TGTGCCAGCAGCAAAGTGGGATCGGTCGGGGACACAACGAACACCGGGGAGCTGTTTTTT. Translation gives CASSKVGSVGDTTNTGELFF.

The chain uses TRBV18 and TRBJ2-7; 8 nucleotides align to TRBD1. This CDR3 is 14 amino acids long. V shed 4 bases, J shed 2 bases, and the junction held 4 bases outside the gene matches. Germline V gene data show CDR1 as KGHSH and CDR2 as LQKENI. The CDR3 reads CASSRADRAYEQYF. CDR3 DNA sequence: TGTGCCAGCTCACGAGCGGACAGGGCCTACGAGCAGTACTTC.